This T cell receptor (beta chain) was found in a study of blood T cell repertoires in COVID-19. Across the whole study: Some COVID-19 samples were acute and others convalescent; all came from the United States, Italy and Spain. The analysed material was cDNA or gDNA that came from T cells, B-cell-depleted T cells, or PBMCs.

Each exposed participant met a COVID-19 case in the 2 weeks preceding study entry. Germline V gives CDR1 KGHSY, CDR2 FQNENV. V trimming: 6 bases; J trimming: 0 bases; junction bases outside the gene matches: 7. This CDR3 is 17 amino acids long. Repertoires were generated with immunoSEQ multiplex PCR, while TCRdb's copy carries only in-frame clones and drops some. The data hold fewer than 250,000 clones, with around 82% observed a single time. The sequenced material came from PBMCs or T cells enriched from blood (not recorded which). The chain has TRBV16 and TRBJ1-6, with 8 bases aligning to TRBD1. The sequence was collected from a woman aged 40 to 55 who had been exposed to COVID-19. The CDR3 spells CASRRGQDSSYNSPLHF. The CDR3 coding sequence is TGTGCCAGCAGGAGGGGACAGGATAGCTCCTATAATTCACCCCTCCACTTT.